A selection of T cell receptor beta chains follows, all from one sample in a study of OX40 agonist ivuxolimab in advanced cancers. Profiling relied on immunoSEQ multiplex PCR, and the TCRdb table lists in-frame clones only, not all of them. Here the sample spans fewer than 65,000 clones, 90% to 95% being singletons. The specimen comprised CD4+ or CD8+ T cells sorted from blood, sampled in a trial of the OX40 agonist ivuxolimab. Receptors originate from an adult with an advanced solid tumor such as melanoma, head and neck, liver or kidney cancer. The CDR3 runs from the conserved cysteine through the conserved F or W. The D gene is left open where the match is weak. Size is stated for part of the rows, as once, few or many counts, or as a class when the clone is expanded.

j_call clone_size d_call v_call cdr3_aa cdr3_nt
TRBJ2-4 - - TRBV6-5 CASSSKAGVRDIQYF TGTGCCAGCAGTTCTAAAGCCGGCGTCAGGGACATTCAGTACTTC
TRBJ2-5 - TRBD2 TRBV7-2 CASSTRPEGTRGETQYF TGTGCCAGCAGCACCCGACCAGAGGGGACTAGGGGCGAGACCCAGTACTTC
TRBJ2-3 - TRBD1 TRBV4-3 CASSQSKGRTGRTDTQYF TGCGCCAGCAGCCAATCGAAGGGTCGGACAGGTAGGACAGATACGCAGTATTTT
TRBJ1-4 - - TRBV29-1 CSVVQGGEKLFF TGCAGCGTTGTGCAGGGAGGGGAAAAACTGTTTTTT
TRBJ2-7 - TRBD1 TRBV30 CAWRMTGTYEQYF TGTGCCTGGAGGATGACAGGGACCTACGAGCAGTACTTC
TRBJ2-1 - - TRBV5-1 CASSLGQFSYNEQFF TGCGCCAGCAGCTTGGGGCAGTTCTCCTACAATGAGCAGTTCTTC
TRBJ2-7 once - TRBV6-1 CASVGMGYEQYF TGTGCCAGCGTTGGAATGGGCTACGAGCAGTACTTC
TRBJ2-3 - TRBD1 TRBV29-1 CSVGAGTGVYTQYF TGCAGCGTTGGGGCCGGGACAGGGGTTTATACGCAGTATTTT
TRBJ2-1 - TRBD2 TRBV7-8 CASSFAGGSSDEQFF TGTGCCAGCAGCTTCGCCGGCGGGAGTAGCGATGAGCAGTTCTTC
TRBJ2-2 once - TRBV7-9 CASSSYPDWGRNTGELFF TGTGCCAGCAGCTCTTACCCCGACTGGGGACGGAACACCGGGGAGCTGTTTTTT
TRBJ2-1 - - TRBV27 CASSLNGGEQFF TGTGCCAGCAGTTTAAACGGCGGTGAGCAGTTCTTC
TRBJ2-7 - TRBD1 TRBV7-3 CASSLTGQGPNEQYF TGTGCCAGCAGCTTAACGGGACAGGGGCCCAACGAGCAGTACTTC
TRBJ2-3 - - TRBV9 CASSPKLAFDTQYF TGTGCCAGCAGCCCCAAACTAGCTTTCGATACGCAGTATTTT
TRBJ2-2 - - TRBV7-9 CASSPGQLNGELFF TGTGCCAGCAGCCCCGGACAACTTAACGGGGAGCTGTTTTTT
TRBJ2-2 once TRBD2 TRBV13 CASSSMGGSTGELFF TGTGCCAGCAGCTCAATGGGGGGGAGCACCGGGGAGCTGTTTTTT
TRBJ2-7 - - TRBV30 CAWSSTGLPPDEYF TGTGCCTGGAGTAGCACAGGACTACCCCCTGATGAGTACTTC
TRBJ2-7 - TRBD2 TRBV7-9 CASSSRDYTYEQYF TGTGCCAGCAGCTCCCGGGACTATACTTACGAGCAGTACTTC